This TCR beta chain came from a study of T cell responses to AZD1222 COVID-19 vaccine. This table comes from immunoSEQ multiplex PCR, and its TCRdb copy is limited to in-frame clones, with some not included. This table holds about 120,000 clones, roughly 84% found once. The germline V gene encodes CDR1 LNHNV and CDR2 YYDKDF (reference sequence). The CDR3 consists of 13 residues. Deletions cut 0 bases from V and 7 bases from J, with 7 bases between. This rearrangement joins TRBV15 to TRBJ1-5; the D is unclear. The receptor comes from an adult in good health. The sample was peripheral blood, taken on day 0 of AZD1222 vaccination. CDR3 in amino acids: CATSRDPRQPQHF. Written as DNA, the CDR3 is TGTGCCACCAGCAGAGACCCCAGACAGCCCCAGCATTTT. The entire variable domain, with the rest obtained from reference TRBV15 and TRBJ1-5, is as follows: DAMVIQNPRYQVTQFGKPVTLSCSQTLNHNVMYWYQQKSSQAPKLLFHYYDKDFNNEADTPDNFQSRRPNTSFCFLDIRSPGLGDTAMYLCATSRDPRQPQHFGDGTRLSIL.